The clone carrying this TCR beta chain has just a few counts. The data are from a study of cytomegalovirus exposure and HLA in healthy donors. Study-level background: Samples from HLA-typed donors yielded 65 million to 90 million unique TCRs in an early data release.

Primers included in the PCR were 60 Vbeta and 13 Jbeta primers. TCRdb's copy holds only in-frame clones and misses some; the assay was immunoSEQ multiplex PCR. The repertoire holds approximately 130,000 clones, with around 82% as singletons. Germline CDR1 WNHNN, CDR2 SYGVQD (reference sequence). V was trimmed by 3 bases and J by 8 bases, leaving 14 bases between them. CDR3 size: 14 residues. The sample comprised PBMCs. V gene TRBV10-1 combines with J gene TRBJ2-1, with D possibly TRBD1 on 5 matching bases. The receptor's source is a man in his fifties or sixties in good health and CMV-seronegative. The CDR3 region is CASSDPGLLDEQFF. The CDR3 coding sequence is TGCGCCAGCAGTGACCCAGGGCTCCTGGATGAGCAGTTCTTC.